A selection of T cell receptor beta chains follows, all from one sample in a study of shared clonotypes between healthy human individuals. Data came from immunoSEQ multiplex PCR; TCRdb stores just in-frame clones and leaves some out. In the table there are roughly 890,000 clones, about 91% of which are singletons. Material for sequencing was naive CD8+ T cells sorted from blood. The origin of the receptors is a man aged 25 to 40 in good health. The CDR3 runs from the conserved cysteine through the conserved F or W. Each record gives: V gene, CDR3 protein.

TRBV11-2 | CASSTTGISQPQHF
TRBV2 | CASSESGLTYNEQFF
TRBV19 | CASSMTRDSYEQYF
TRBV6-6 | CASRYLEGDDYEQYF
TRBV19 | CASSMTSGIANEQFF
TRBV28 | CASSLRASAQDYEQYF
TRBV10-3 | CAISAEGWVGETQYF
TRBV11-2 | CASSPTGGPANEQYF
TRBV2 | CASSVRTSGFTDTQYF
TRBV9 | CASSVAVRSGIAYGYTF
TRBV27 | CASSLFGTSPDTQYF
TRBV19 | CASSPGLGYEQYF
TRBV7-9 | CASSRVASTDTQYF
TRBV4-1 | CASSQGGYEQYF
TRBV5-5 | CASSRRRGKETQYF
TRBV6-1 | CASSPRGYAQHF
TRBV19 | CASSQTATYEQYF
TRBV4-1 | CASSRAGTSGTDTQYF
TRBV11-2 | CASSLYFGLAGGQGGELFF
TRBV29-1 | CSVVDRDSYEQYF
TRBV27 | CASSYTSPWTSGGRETQYF
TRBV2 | CASSVGGYSNQPQHF
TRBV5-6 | CASSFGGDLEAFF
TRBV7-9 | CASSQGPGLAYNEQFF
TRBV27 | CASSLYLSTSYEQYF
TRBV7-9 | CASTFLGTAIGYTF
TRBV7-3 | CASSSTSGSLSTDTQYF
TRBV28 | CASSLGTGGTDTQYF
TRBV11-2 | CASSLGRGAGNEQYF
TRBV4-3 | CASSPGLGSNQPQHF
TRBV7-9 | CASSPQGARDEQYF